The T cell receptor beta chain under discussion was sequenced for a study of cytomegalovirus exposure and HLA in healthy donors. General observations from the study: Analysis performed later showed TCR beta chains linked to HLA being more clonally expanded than equally common others.

As concerns this clone: Its target is not known.

Trimming cost V 5 bases and J 5 bases, with 12 bases left between them. The CDR3 extends over 13 amino acids. Germline CDR1 MNHEY, CDR2 SVGAGI. The PCR employed 60 Vbeta primers together with 13 Jbeta primers. The authors' processing: Later, an analysis found roughly 80 million unique TCR beta chains, and 10 million to 11 million of these were shared. Data came from immunoSEQ multiplex PCR; TCRdb stores just in-frame clones and leaves some out. V and J calls and clone size are given by that table; D and trimming were obtained from the DNA. The sample includes some 110,000 clones, approximately 80% seen only once; the top ten take less than 5.5%.

The V call is TRBV6-5, the J call TRBJ1-1, with unresolved D. The source of this sequence is a man between 50 and 59 years old in good health and CMV-seropositive. What was sequenced was PBMCs. CDR3 coding DNA: TGTGCCAGCAGTAGGACTGGGAAAACTGAAGCTTTCTTT. Residues: CASSRTGKTEAFF.